This T cell receptor (beta chain) came from a study of T cell responses to AZD1222 COVID-19 vaccine. Study conclusions and caveats: With dominance at 160-218 and 743-854, vaccine-associated CD4 TCRs spanned spike. Donors, mostly white British, included more females; clonal diversity was possibly underestimated.

This table comes from immunoSEQ multiplex PCR, and its TCRdb copy is limited to in-frame clones, with some not included. Altogether about 140,000 clones are present, 89% being singletons, with the ten largest covering about 3%. V was pared by 8 bases and J by 0 bases, with 7 bases of the junction left unmatched. The CDR3 runs to 15 residues. Germline lookup yields CDR1 MNHEY and CDR2 SVGAGI. For this clone: Its antigen is unknown.

The genes are TRBV6-5 and TRBJ1-5; 7 positions agree with TRBD1. The receptor was isolated from an adult in good health. The material sequenced was peripheral blood, taken on day 0 of AZD1222 vaccination. The CDR3 region has the DNA TGTGCCAGCCGACAGTCAGGGGGTAGCAATCAGCCCCAGCATTTT. Protein: CASRQSGGSNQPQHF.